These T cell receptor beta chains were read from a single sample in a study of shared clonotypes between healthy human individuals. Using immunoSEQ multiplex PCR, the repertoire was profiled, and TCRdb retains in-frame clones only, with some absent. Among about 1.5 million clones, 95% to 99% were seen once, and the ten largest hold roughly 0.45%. Sequencing was performed on naive CD4+ T cells sorted from blood. These receptors were obtained from a young man in good health. CDR3s include the opening cysteine and the closing phenylalanine or tryptophan. Each record gives: V gene, CDR3 protein.

V gene: TRBV10-3
CDR3 protein: CAISKGQTISYEQYF

V gene: TRBV6-6
CDR3 protein: CASSSDRVGGYTF

V gene: TRBV30
CDR3 protein: CAWNSGGTQYF

V gene: TRBV27
CDR3 protein: CASSLYGPNLAYEQYF

V gene: TRBV2
CDR3 protein: CASTGLASEQETQYF

V gene: TRBV19
CDR3 protein: CASSSTGGNQPQHF

V gene: TRBV15
CDR3 protein: CATSRVTGTGVYEQYF

V gene: TRBV29-1
CDR3 protein: CSVGSGNMVNSYNEQFF

V gene: TRBV5-1
CDR3 protein: CASSQQGHTEAFF

V gene: TRBV10-1
CDR3 protein: CASSESAGGGTDTQYF

V gene: TRBV5-1
CDR3 protein: CASRPGVAGGETQYF

V gene: TRBV6-6
CDR3 protein: CASSYNDRDSSYEQYF

V gene: TRBV2
CDR3 protein: CASSVYSTDTQYF

V gene: TRBV7-9
CDR3 protein: CASSLFSFMASGNTGELFF

V gene: TRBV27
CDR3 protein: CASSLLEGPYEQYF

V gene: TRBV28
CDR3 protein: CASSFSGESNQPQHF

V gene: TRBV7-2
CDR3 protein: CASSQMRGTGELFF

V gene: TRBV6-5
CDR3 protein: CASSYSGQGFQPQHF

V gene: TRBV11-2
CDR3 protein: CASSLGLAGAGEQYF

V gene: TRBV5-6
CDR3 protein: CASSWGLGPEKLFF

V gene: TRBV5-6
CDR3 protein: CASSSSDRLSTDTQYF

V gene: TRBV28
CDR3 protein: CASGIDNHYGYTF

V gene: TRBV2
CDR3 protein: CASSEGGSSYNEQFF

V gene: TRBV29-1
CDR3 protein: CSVESGQGSHEQYF

V gene: TRBV28
CDR3 protein: CASTTGPGYEQYF